These 23 T cell receptor beta chains share one sample of origin, sequenced in a study of cytomegalovirus exposure and HLA in healthy donors (dated by TCRdb to between 2016 and 2019). The library was generated by the immunoSEQ multiplex PCR assay. A mixture of 60 forward primers for TCR Vbeta segments and 13 reverse primers for TCR Jbeta segments was used in the multiplex PCR. Not all clones reach the TCRdb copy of this immuneACCESS table, which keeps in-frame sequences only. Checked studies attribute under half of the gap to unresolved V genes and leave the rest unexplained. This sample gives over 150,000 clones in total; roughly 80% of them show up just once. The ten largest clones represent over 1.5% of the sample. Sequenced material: PBMCs. The receptors stem from a woman aged 18-30 years in good health and CMV-seronegative.

The J gene is TRBJ2-2, the V gene TRBV10-1; possibly TRBD1 for D (6 bases). The length of the CDR3 is 14 residues. Germline V gives CDR1 WNHNN, CDR2 SYGVQD (reference sequence). Trimming removed 1 base at V and 5 bases at J, with 8 bases between. The CDR3 DNA is TGCGCCAGCAGTGAGTTCGGGACAACCGGGGAGCTGTTTTTT. It encodes CASSEFGTTGELFF.

J is TRBJ2-7 and V is TRBV5-1; perhaps TRBD1 as D (6 bases). The germline V gene has CDR1 SGHRS and CDR2 YFSETQ. Trimming pared 5 bases from V and 0 bases from J, leaving 12 bases between. CDR3 length: 14 residues. Here the CDR3 reads CASRAAGVSYEQYF. As DNA, the CDR3 is TGCGCCAGCAGAGCCGCAGGGGTCTCCTACGAGCAGTACTTC.

The chain recombines TRBV2 with TRBJ2-3, with D tentatively TRBD2 (5 bases). Trimming left V 4 bases short and J 0 bases short, with 17 bases between. Germline CDR1 is SNHLY and CDR2 is FYNNEI. This CDR3 contains 17 residues. CDR3: CASSVVNGEGSTDTQYF. The CDR3 DNA sequence: TGTGCCAGCAGTGTTGTAAACGGTGAGGGTAGCACAGATACGCAGTATTTT. Drawing the rest from reference TRBV2 and TRBJ2-3, the complete variable domain is EPEVTQTPSHQVTQMGQEVILRCVPISNHLYFYWYRQILGQKVEFLVSFYNNEISEKSEIFDDQFSVERPDGSNFTLKIRSTKLEDSAMYFCASSVVNGEGSTDTQYFGPGTRLTVL.

The chain is built from TRBV7-2 and TRBJ1-2, with D possibly matching TRBD1 (5 bases). This CDR3 region has 14 residues. Germline CDR1 reads SGHTA; CDR2 reads FQGNSA. Trimming took off 5 bases at V and 5 bases at J, with 15 bases between the two ends. The CDR3 sequence: CASSPLQGWYGYTF. For the CDR3, the DNA is TGTGCCAGCAGCCCTCTCCAGGGTTGGTATGGCTACACCTTC. The whole variable domain, filled in from reference TRBV7-2 and TRBJ1-2, reads GAGVSQSPSNKVTEKGKDVELRCDPISGHTALYWYRQSLGQGLEFLIYFQGNSAPDKSGLPSDRFSAERTGGSVSTLTIQRTQQEDSAVYLCASSPLQGWYGYTFGSGTRLTVV.

This rearrangement joins TRBV10-2 to TRBJ1-5, with a weak D call TRBD1 (5 bases). Germline-derived CDR1 and CDR2 are WSHSY and SAAADI. This CDR3 comprises 20 residues. V lost 4 bases to trimming and J lost 7 bases, with 32 bases between them. The CDR3 loop is CASSGRGRTQHEFRGQPQHF. The CDR3 nucleotides read TGCGCCAGCAGTGGGAGGGGCCGCACTCAACATGAATTCCGGGGCCAGCCCCAGCATTTT.

The CDR3: CATSRTNGQGTPDTQYF. The DNA of the CDR3 is TGTGCCACCAGCAGAACCAACGGACAGGGGACGCCAGATACGCAGTATTTT. The rearrangement links TRBV15 to TRBJ2-3, with 9 positions matching TRBD1. The CDR3 covers 17 residues. Trimming at V came to 2 bases and at J to 4 bases, leaving 10 bases not matched to a gene. Germline CDR1 reads LNHNV; CDR2 reads YYDKDF (reference sequence).

J is TRBJ2-5 and V is TRBV5-8; no firm D call. Looked up from germline, CDR1 is SGHTS and CDR2 is YDEGEE. Trimming pared 1 base from V and 7 bases from J, leaving 5 bases between. The CDR3 sequence is 11 residues long. CDR3 residues: CASSLRWTQYF. In nucleotides, the CDR3 is TGTGCCAGCAGCTTGCGGTGGACCCAGTACTTC.

The chain recombines TRBV6-5 with TRBJ2-5; no clear D. V was cut by 6 bases and J by 11 bases, with 13 bases left in between. Germline V gene lookup returns CDR1 MNHEY and CDR2 SVGAGI. There are 11 residues in the CDR3. The CDR3 DNA reads TGTGCCAGCAGCACCACGGCCGGGCAGTACTTC. It encodes CASSTTAGQYF.

This clone was seen a single time. The J gene is TRBJ2-3, the V gene TRBV5-4, with unresolved D. V shed 6 bases and J shed 2 bases, with 10 bases lying between them. The CDR3 totals 13 residues. Looked up from germline, CDR1 is SGHNT and CDR2 is YYREEE (reference sequence). CDR3: CASKLIFTDTQYF. CDR3 sequence (DNA): TGTGCCAGCAAGCTTATTTTCACAGATACGCAGTATTTT.

This clone was observed a single time. The chain uses TRBV19 and TRBJ2-3; 7 positions match TRBD2. The CDR3 totals 16 residues. J was trimmed by 3 bases and V by 1 base; bases with no gene match: 7. Germline lookup yields CDR1 LNHDA and CDR2 SQIVND (reference sequence). The CDR3 DNA reads as TGTGCCAGTAGTATAGCCAAGGGGCGGGGGACAGATACGCAGTATTTT. It translates to CASSIAKGRGTDTQYF.

The chain carries TRBV25-1 and TRBJ1-1, with TRBD1 matching 7 bases. With 4 bases clipped from V and 3 bases from J, the junction kept 5 bases outside the gene matches. This CDR3 region has 14 residues. Per germline, CDR1 MGHDK and CDR2 SYGVNS. The CDR3 region has the DNA TGTGCCAGCAGTGGCGTCAGGGGGGACACTGAAGCTTTCTTT. Amino acids: CASSGVRGDTEAFF.

This chain uses TRBV7-2 with TRBJ1-6; no clear D gene. There are 17 residues in the CDR3. CDR1 and CDR2 from the germline V gene are SGHTA and FQGNSA. Trimming pared 4 bases from V and 8 bases from J, leaving 21 bases between. This CDR3 reads CASSSPMRQFQYSPLHF. In nucleotides, the CDR3 is TGTGCCAGCAGCTCGCCTATGAGGCAGTTTCAATATTCACCCCTCCACTTT.

V and J are TRBV7-9 and TRBJ2-5, with TRBD2 as a possible D gene (6 bases). V lost 0 bases to trimming and J lost 5 bases, with 10 bases between them. The CDR3 length is 14 residues. CDR1 SEHNR and CDR2 FQNEAQ come from the germline V gene (reference sequence). This CDR3 reads CASSLAGGSETQYF. Written as DNA, the CDR3 is TGTGCCAGCAGCTTAGCTGGGGGGTCGGAGACCCAGTACTTC.

The chain combines TRBV6-5 with TRBJ2-7; the match to TRBD1 covers 9 bases. The CDR3 has 15 amino acids. Germline V gene sequence: CDR1 MNHEY, CDR2 SVGAGI. Germline trimming cut 2 bases from V and 4 bases from J; bases unmatched to any gene: 6. CDR3 sequence: CASSYVDRGRYEQYF. The CDR3 DNA reads as TGTGCCAGCAGTTACGTGGACAGGGGAAGGTACGAGCAGTACTTC.

This chain uses TRBV11-2 with TRBJ2-7, with D possibly matching TRBD1 (6 bases). CDR3 size: 13 residues. The V end was cut by 5 bases, the J end by 2 bases, with 10 bases between. The germline gives CDR1 SGHAT, CDR2 FQNNGV. This chain's CDR3 is CASSDGQPYEQYF. Written as DNA, the CDR3 is TGTGCCAGCAGCGACGGACAGCCCTACGAGCAGTACTTC. Based on the CDR3 plus reference TRBV11-2 and TRBJ2-7, the full variable domain is EAGVAQSPRYKIIEKRQSVAFWCNPISGHATLYWYQQILGQGPKLLIQFQNNGVVDDSQLPKDRFSAERLKGVDSTLKIQPAKLEDSAVYLCASSDGQPYEQYFGPGTRLTVT.

This clone was counted a few times. In the same sample, other DNA sequences code for this CDR3. The gene calls are TRBV7-9 and TRBJ1-1, with D possibly being TRBD1 (5 bases). Trimming took off 4 bases at V and 1 base at J, with 7 bases between the two ends. Germline CDR1 reads SEHNR; CDR2 reads FQNEAQ (reference sequence). The CDR3 is 13 amino acids. CDR3 sequence reads: CASSSTGNTEAFF. The CDR3 nucleotides are TGTGCCAGCAGCTCAACAGGGAACACTGAAGCTTTCTTT.

This clone was seen a handful of times. The chain is built from TRBV6-1 and TRBJ2-5, with D uncertain. Trimming took off 7 bases at V and 5 bases at J, with 8 bases between the two ends. The length of the CDR3 is 11 residues. Germline values: CDR1 MNHNS, CDR2 SASEGT. The CDR3 loop is CASIAGETQYF. The CDR3 coding sequence is TGTGCCAGCATAGCTGGTGAGACCCAGTACTTC.

This rearrangement joins TRBV2 to TRBJ1-5, with D maybe TRBD1 (6 bases). CDR1 and CDR2 (germline): SNHLY, FYNNEI. Trimming took 2 bases from V and 2 from J, leaving 13 bases between them. The CDR3 has 16 amino acids. The CDR3 DNA follows: TGTGCCAGCAGTGAAAGGACAGTAGGGGGCAATCAGCCCCAGCATTTT. As protein: CASSERTVGGNQPQHF. Filled out from reference TRBV2 and TRBJ1-5, the complete variable domain reads EPEVTQTPSHQVTQMGQEVILRCVPISNHLYFYWYRQILGQKVEFLVSFYNNEISEKSEIFDDQFSVERPDGSNFTLKIRSTKLEDSAMYFCASSERTVGGNQPQHFGDGTRLSIL.

CDR3 in amino acids: CASSAGLQWDTQYF. The CDR3 DNA follows: TGCGCCAGCAGCGCGGGACTACAATGGGATACGCAGTATTTT. The chain is built from TRBV5-1 and TRBJ2-3; 7 bases are shared with TRBD2. The CDR3 has 14 amino acids. CDR1 SGHRS and CDR2 YFSETQ come from the germline V gene. J gave up 6 bases and V 4 bases, and 8 bases lay outside the gene matches.

This chain connects TRBV30 to TRBJ1-2; D might be TRBD1 (6 bases). The CDR3 sequence is 13 residues long. Germline loops: CDR1 GTSNPN, CDR2 SVGIG (reference sequence). Trimming shortened V by 1 base and J by 8 bases, and 14 bases separated the two germline ends. The chain's CDR3 is CAWSGTVYFGYTF. The CDR3 bases are TGTGCCTGGAGTGGGACAGTTTATTTCGGCTACACCTTC.

Only a few counts were recorded for this clone. The V gene is TRBV5-1, the J gene TRBJ2-2, with D possibly matching TRBD2 (5 bases). The V gene lost 0 bases and the J gene lost 1 base, with 10 bases spanning the gap. Per the germline V gene, CDR1 is SGHRS and CDR2 is YFSETQ. This CDR3 region has 16 residues. In nucleotides, the CDR3 is TGCGCCAGCAGCTTGGGGCAGCGGATGAACACCGGGGAGCTGTTTTTT. It is translated as CASSLGQRMNTGELFF.

This clone was counted once. The gene calls are TRBV6-6 and TRBJ1-6, with TRBD1 matching over 7 bases. The ends lost 4 bases at V and 7 bases at J; junction bases unmatched: 4. Germline V CDR1 and CDR2: MNHNY, SVGAGI (reference sequence). This CDR3 spans 14 amino acids. In nucleotides, the CDR3 is TGTGCCAGCAGTTTATCGACAGGGAATTCACCCCTCCACTTT. This gives the protein CASSLSTGNSPLHF.

V and J are TRBV30 and TRBJ2-1; D not certain. The CDR3 covers 12 residues. V lost 4 bases and J lost 7, with 11 bases in between. Per germline, CDR1 GTSNPN and CDR2 SVGIG (reference sequence). CDR3 protein: CAWMVLENEQFF. In DNA form, the CDR3 reads TGTGCCTGGATGGTCCTCGAGAATGAGCAGTTCTTC.